Listed below are T cell receptor beta chains from one sample, sequenced in a study of blood T cell repertoires in COVID-19. Using immunoSEQ multiplex PCR, the repertoire was profiled, and TCRdb retains in-frame clones only, with some absent. The table has some 250,000 clones, over 65% seen once. The specimen was peripheral blood. The receptors come from a woman older than 75 with acute or convalescent COVID-19. The CDR3 runs from the conserved cysteine through the conserved F or W. A D gene is named only where the DNA matches it firmly. Size values are once, few and many counts, or a class for expanded clones, and some rows have none.

j_call: TRBJ2-6; clone_size: -; d_call: TRBD2; v_call: TRBV9; cdr3_nt: TGTGCCAGCAGGCTAGCGGGAGTGGCTGGGGCCAACGTCCTGACTTTC; cdr3_aa: CASRLAGVAGANVLTF
j_call: TRBJ2-2; clone_size: -; d_call: -; v_call: TRBV4-3; cdr3_nt: TGCGCCAGCAGCCCAGGGGGTCATAGCGGAACCGTGACCGGGGAGCTGTTTTTT; cdr3_aa: CASSPGGHSGTVTGELFF
j_call: TRBJ2-3; clone_size: -; d_call: TRBD2; v_call: TRBV5-1; cdr3_nt: TGCGCCAGCAGCTTAGTTGCCTCAGGACTAGCGGGGGGTTCTACGCAGTATTTT; cdr3_aa: CASSLVASGLAGGSTQYF
j_call: TRBJ1-6; clone_size: -; d_call: TRBD1; v_call: TRBV2; cdr3_nt: TGTGCCAGCAGCCCCGACAGGGTCGGTTCACCCCTCCACTTT; cdr3_aa: CASSPDRVGSPLHF
j_call: TRBJ2-2; clone_size: -; d_call: -; v_call: TRBV19; cdr3_nt: TGTGCCAGTAGTATAGATGGCCAGAACACCGGGGAGCTGTTTTTT; cdr3_aa: CASSIDGQNTGELFF
j_call: TRBJ2-3; clone_size: -; d_call: TRBD2; v_call: TRBV3-1/TRBV3-2; cdr3_nt: TGTGCCAGCAGCCAAGGTGGGAGGGCCGGTACAAATACGCAGTATTTT; cdr3_aa: CASSQGGRAGTNTQYF
j_call: TRBJ1-6; clone_size: -; d_call: -; v_call: TRBV12-3/TRBV12-4; cdr3_nt: TGTGCCAGCACCGGGGTCGGTAGTTCACCCCTCCACTTT; cdr3_aa: CASTGVGSSPLHF
j_call: TRBJ1-6; clone_size: -; d_call: -; v_call: TRBV19; cdr3_nt: TGTGCCAGTAGATCAAGCGGGGGATATAATTCACCCCTCCACTTT; cdr3_aa: CASRSSGGYNSPLHF
j_call: TRBJ1-1; clone_size: -; d_call: TRBD1; v_call: TRBV7-9; cdr3_nt: TGTGCCAGCAGCTTCAACAGGGGGGGCACTGAAGCTTTCTTT; cdr3_aa: CASSFNRGGTEAFF
j_call: TRBJ1-1; clone_size: -; d_call: -; v_call: TRBV5-1; cdr3_nt: TGCGCCAGCAGCTTGGAGGAGGCGGGTGGCACTGAAGCTTTCTTT; cdr3_aa: CASSLEEAGGTEAFF
j_call: TRBJ2-2; clone_size: -; d_call: TRBD2; v_call: TRBV15; cdr3_nt: TGTGCCACCTTGGATAAAGCGGGAGACGCGAACACCGGGGAGCTGTTTTTT; cdr3_aa: CATLDKAGDANTGELFF
j_call: TRBJ1-2; clone_size: many; d_call: TRBD1; v_call: TRBV5-4; cdr3_nt: TGTGCCAGCAGCCTGGACAGGGGGAGCGGCTACACCTTC; cdr3_aa: CASSLDRGSGYTF
j_call: TRBJ2-1; clone_size: -; d_call: -; v_call: TRBV18; cdr3_nt: TGTGCCAGCTCACCACAATTGAGCAATGAGCAGTTCTTC; cdr3_aa: CASSPQLSNEQFF
j_call: TRBJ1-4; clone_size: -; d_call: -; v_call: TRBV15; cdr3_nt: TGTGCCACCAGCAAACGAGGATCTAATGAAAAACTGTTTTTT; cdr3_aa: CATSKRGSNEKLFF
j_call: TRBJ1-2; clone_size: once; d_call: -; v_call: TRBV11-2; cdr3_nt: TGTGCCAGCAGCCTATCTCGCAACTATGGCTACACCTTC; cdr3_aa: CASSLSRNYGYTF
j_call: TRBJ1-1; clone_size: -; d_call: -; v_call: TRBV28; cdr3_nt: TGTGCCAGCAGTTTTAAGGGGCCGGGGGGCGAAGCTTTCTTT; cdr3_aa: CASSFKGPGGEAFF
j_call: TRBJ1-1; clone_size: -; d_call: -; v_call: TRBV19; cdr3_nt: TGTGCCAGTAGTTTTTCGGGGAACACTGAAGCTTTCTTT; cdr3_aa: CASSFSGNTEAFF
j_call: TRBJ1-2; clone_size: -; d_call: -; v_call: TRBV10-3; cdr3_nt: TGTGCCATCAGCAACATGACTCTATCGGGAGGCACCTTC; cdr3_aa: CAISNMTLSGGTF
j_call: TRBJ1-6; clone_size: -; d_call: -; v_call: TRBV12-5; cdr3_nt: TGTGCTAGTGGTTTCACAGGGAGCTCCTATAATTCACCCCTCCACTTT; cdr3_aa: CASGFTGSSYNSPLHF